This T cell receptor beta chain was found in a study of T cell responses to AZD1222 COVID-19 vaccine. Study-wide results and caveats: A mostly white British donor set with more females was recruited, and clonal diversity was possibly underestimated. Spike as a whole was targeted by vaccine-associated CD4 TCRs, dominant at 160-218 and 743-854.

V dropped 8 bases and J dropped 10; count of bases not matched to a gene: 8. The CDR3 is 13 residues long. Germline V gives CDR1 MNHEY, CDR2 SMNVEV (reference sequence). Profiled with immunoSEQ multiplex PCR; TCRdb holds only in-frame clones, not every one. The repertoire holds approximately 99,000 clones, with over 85% as singletons. As regards this clone: What it binds is not known.

V and J are TRBV27 and TRBJ1-6; 7 bases are a match to TRBD1. This specimen consisted of peripheral blood, obtained on day 0 of MenACWY control vaccination. This receptor was obtained from an adult in good health. The CDR3, as DNA: TGTGCCAGCGGACTGGGACAGAACTCACCCCTCCACTTT. Protein product: CASGLGQNSPLHF.